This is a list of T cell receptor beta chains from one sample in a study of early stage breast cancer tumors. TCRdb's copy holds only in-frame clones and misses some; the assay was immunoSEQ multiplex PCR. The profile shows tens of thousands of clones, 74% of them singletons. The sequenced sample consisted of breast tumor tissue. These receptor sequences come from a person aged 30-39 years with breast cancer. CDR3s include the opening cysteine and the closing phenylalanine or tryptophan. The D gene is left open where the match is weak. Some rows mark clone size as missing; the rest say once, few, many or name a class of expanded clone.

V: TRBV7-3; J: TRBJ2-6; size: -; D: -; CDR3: CASSPQGGPSGANVLTF; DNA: TGTGCCAGCAGCCCTCAAGGGGGGCCCTCTGGGGCCAACGTCCTGACTTTC
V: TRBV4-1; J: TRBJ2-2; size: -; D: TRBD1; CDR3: CASSQVQGVGNTGELFF; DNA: TGCGCCAGCAGCCAAGTGCAGGGGGTTGGGAACACCGGGGAGCTGTTTTTT
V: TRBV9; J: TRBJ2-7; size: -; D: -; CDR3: CASSVGGSEQYF; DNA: TGTGCCAGCAGCGTTGGCGGCTCCGAGCAGTACTTC
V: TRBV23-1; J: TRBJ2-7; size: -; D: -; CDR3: CASSQWDWRTYEQYF; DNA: TGCGCCAGCAGTCAATGGGACTGGCGGACCTACGAGCAGTACTTC
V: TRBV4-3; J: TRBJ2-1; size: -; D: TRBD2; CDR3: CASSQGEGKALTIEQFF; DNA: TGCGCCAGCAGCCAAGGGGAGGGCAAGGCCTTAACCATAGAGCAGTTCTTC
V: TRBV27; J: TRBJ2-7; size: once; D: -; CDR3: CASSSLPGPDYEQYF; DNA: TGTGCCAGCAGTTCTCTCCCAGGACCTGACTACGAGCAGTACTTC
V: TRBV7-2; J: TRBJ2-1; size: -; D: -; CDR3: CASSLASDNEQFF; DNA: TGTGCCAGCAGCTTAGCGTCAGACAATGAGCAGTTCTTC
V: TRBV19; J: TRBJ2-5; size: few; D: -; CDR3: CASSSGLQETQYF; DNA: TGTGCCAGTAGTAGTGGGCTCCAAGAGACCCAGTACTTC
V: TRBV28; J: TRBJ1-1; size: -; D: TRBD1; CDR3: CASSSLLQGALGTEAFF; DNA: TGTGCCAGCAGTTCCCTCCTACAGGGGGCGCTTGGAACTGAAGCTTTCTTT
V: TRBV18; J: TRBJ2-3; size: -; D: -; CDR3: CASSPLITDTQYF; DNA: TGTGCCAGCTCACCACTGATCACAGATACGCAGTATTTT
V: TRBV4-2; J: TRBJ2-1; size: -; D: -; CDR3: CASSQDEAGSPYNEQFF; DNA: TGTGCCAGCAGCCAAGATGAGGCGGGAAGTCCCTACAATGAGCAGTTCTTC
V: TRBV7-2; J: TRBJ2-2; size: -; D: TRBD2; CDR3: CASSLAEASGSGELFF; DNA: TGTGCCAGCAGCTTAGCGGAGGCTAGCGGGAGCGGGGAGCTGTTTTTT
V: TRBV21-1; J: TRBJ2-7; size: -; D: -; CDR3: CASSKSLSYEQYF; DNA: TGTGCCAGCAGCAAATCTTTAAGCTACGAGCAGTACTTC
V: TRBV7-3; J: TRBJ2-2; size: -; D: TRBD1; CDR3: CASSPGQGAWTGELFF; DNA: TGTGCCAGCAGCCCCGGACAGGGGGCTTGGACCGGGGAGCTGTTTTTT
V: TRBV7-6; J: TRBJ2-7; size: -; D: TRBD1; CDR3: CASSLGRTGGSYEQYF; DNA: TGTGCCAGCAGCTTAGGACGGACAGGGGGTTCCTACGAGCAGTACTTC
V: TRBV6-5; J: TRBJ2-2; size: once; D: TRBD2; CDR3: CASSFLGGRAGGELFF; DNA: TGTGCCAGCAGTTTTTTGGGGGGGAGGGCCGGGGGGGAGCTGTTTTTT
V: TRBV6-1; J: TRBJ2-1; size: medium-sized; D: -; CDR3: CASSEYRGSSQFF; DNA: TGTGCCAGCAGTGAATATCGTGGTAGCTCTCAGTTCTTC